Listed below are T cell receptor beta chains from one sample, sequenced in a study of control samples from healthy donors and cancer patients. Method: immunoSEQ multiplex PCR; TCRdb's copy keeps in-frame clones and lacks some. The sample records roughly 130,000 clones, roughly 92% being singletons. Material: blood. The receptors come from a man aged 25-40 years in good health. CDR3s leave out the opening cysteine and the closing phenylalanine or tryptophan. The D gene is left open where the match is weak. Where a row states a size, it is once, few, many or the class of an expanded clone; other rows omit it.

V gene	clone size	J gene	D gene	CDR3 protein
TRBV2	NA	TRBJ2-7	TRBD2	ASSAETSQIYEQY
TRBV5-1	NA	TRBJ2-1	TRBD1	ASSPSTGGQFDEQF
TRBV29-1	NA	TRBJ1-2	TRBD1	SVKGQGNYGYT
TRBV11-3	NA	TRBJ2-7	NA	ASSGKQGYEQY
TRBV12-3/TRBV12-4	NA	TRBJ1-2	NA	ASSFTGHGYT
TRBV18	once	TRBJ1-5	NA	ASSPLKRQEPYSNQPQH
TRBV3-1/TRBV3-2	NA	TRBJ2-5	NA	ASSQDGGETQY
TRBV19	NA	TRBJ2-3	NA	ASSPRLSADTQY
TRBV11-3	NA	TRBJ2-5	TRBD1	ASSPWTGAKRIQETQY
TRBV7-3	once	TRBJ1-1	NA	ASSAQAGMEAF
TRBV11-3	NA	TRBJ2-1	TRBD2	ASSLGGRASGEQF
TRBV5-1	once	TRBJ2-7	TRBD1	ASSYTGDEQY
TRBV18	NA	TRBJ1-3	NA	ASSPPPRPTSGNTIY
TRBV18	NA	TRBJ2-1	TRBD2	ASSPDAREGHEQF
TRBV6-5	NA	TRBJ1-2	NA	ASTSLPGQDYGYT
TRBV2	NA	TRBJ1-4	TRBD1	ASTGQTNEKLF
TRBV7-2	NA	TRBJ1-3	NA	ASSFRGRGYTIY
TRBV2	NA	TRBJ1-1	NA	ASGGSSDTNTEAF
TRBV6-5	NA	TRBJ2-7	NA	ASRRQVSSYEQY
TRBV2	NA	TRBJ1-2	TRBD1	ASTGQGLYGYT
TRBV30	NA	TRBJ1-5	NA	AWSVGGQPQH
TRBV5-1	NA	TRBJ1-1	NA	ASSPHGQGTYTEAF
TRBV25-1	NA	TRBJ2-6	NA	ASSDSVSGANVLT
TRBV19	NA	TRBJ2-3	NA	ASRFGISSTDTQY
TRBV10-2	once	TRBJ1-3	NA	ASSEPGGNTIY